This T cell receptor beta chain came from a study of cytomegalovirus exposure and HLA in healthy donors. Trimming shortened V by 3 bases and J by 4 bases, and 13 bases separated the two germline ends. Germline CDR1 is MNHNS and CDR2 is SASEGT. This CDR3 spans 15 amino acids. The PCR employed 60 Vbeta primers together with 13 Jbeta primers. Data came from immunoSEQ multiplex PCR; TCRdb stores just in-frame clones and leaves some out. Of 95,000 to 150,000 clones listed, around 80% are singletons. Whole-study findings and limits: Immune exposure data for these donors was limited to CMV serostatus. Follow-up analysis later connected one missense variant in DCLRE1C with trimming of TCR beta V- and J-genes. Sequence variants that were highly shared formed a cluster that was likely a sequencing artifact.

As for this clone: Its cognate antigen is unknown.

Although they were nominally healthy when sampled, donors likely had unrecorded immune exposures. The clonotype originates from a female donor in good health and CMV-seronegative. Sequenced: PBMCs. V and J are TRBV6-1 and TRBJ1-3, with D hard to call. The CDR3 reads CASSDWGGGGNTIYF. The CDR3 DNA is TGTGCCAGCAGTGATTGGGGAGGCGGAGGAAACACCATATATTTT.